These T cell receptor beta chains were read from a single sample in a study of graft-versus-host responses after intestinal transplantation. The assay was immunoSEQ multiplex PCR, and TCRdb's table has in-frame clones only and misses some. Altogether some 22,000 clones are present, roughly 43% being singletons, with the ten largest covering more than 1.5%. The sequenced sample was alloreactive CD8+ T cells from a mixed lymphocyte reaction culture, obtained before intestinal transplant. All receptors derive from a human patient who received an intestinal transplant. Both conserved end residues are part of each CDR3. Each record gives: CDR3 protein, V gene, CDR3 length.

CASSFGLAGVLHEQYF,TRBV5-1,16
CASSRGQANTEAFF,TRBV5-4,14
CASSEVNRGHSPLHF,TRBV6-1,15
CASSEMASYEQYF,TRBV6-1,13
CASSAGLARETQYF,TRBV27,14
CASRSLGTNSYEQYF,TRBV6-6,15
CATAGETLTGELFF,TRBV7-9,14
CASSATDTQYF,TRBV9,11
CASSKGALAGAYEQYF,TRBV21-1,16
CASSLRALAGYEQYF,TRBV7-2,15
CASSKTGTGGTNTEAFF,TRBV5-1,17
CASSPTSGTSLNRFF,TRBV6-1,15
CASSLGPSTGYNEQFF,TRBV11-3,16
CASSSPGVRYEQYF,TRBV5-1,14
CASSERTGAYEQYF,TRBV2,14
CARSFHNEQFF,TRBV5-3,11
CASRSNGRAEQYF,TRBV6-5,13
CASRPWRGLTDEQYF,TRBV28,15
CASSPPGPQNTGELFF,TRBV18,16
CASSLALRLGTGTYNEQFF,TRBV5-1,19
CASSDTELLEQYF,TRBV2,13
CASSDSGYNEQFF,TRBV2,13
CAYQREWGSYEQYF,TRBV5-8,14
CASSQALAGGNEQFF,TRBV4-1,15
CASSSPYGYTF,TRBV6-5,11
CASRLGAYNEQFF,TRBV7-9,13
CASSPPPASGRGTYEQYF,TRBV5-4,18
CASSPYTPYEQYF,TRBV11-2,13
CASSETKSGAGGQPQHF,TRBV2,17
CASSSGPDSGNTIYF,TRBV13,15
CASRPGWTGNQPQHF,TRBV7-8,15
CASSPGRDYEQYF,TRBV18,13
CASSLSSTDTQYF,TRBV27,13
CASSSGTDENF,TRBV6-5,11
CAWSVLLLDGEQFF,TRBV30,14